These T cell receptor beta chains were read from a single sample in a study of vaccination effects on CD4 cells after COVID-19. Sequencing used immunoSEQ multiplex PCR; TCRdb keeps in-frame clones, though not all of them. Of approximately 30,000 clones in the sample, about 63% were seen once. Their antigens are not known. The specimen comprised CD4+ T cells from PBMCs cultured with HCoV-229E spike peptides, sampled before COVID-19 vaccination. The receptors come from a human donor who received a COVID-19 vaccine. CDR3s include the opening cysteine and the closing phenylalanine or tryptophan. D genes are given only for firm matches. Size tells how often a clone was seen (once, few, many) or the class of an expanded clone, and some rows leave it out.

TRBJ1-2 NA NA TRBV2 TGTGCCAGCAGTCTGGGGATTAACTATGGCTACACCTTC CASSLGINYGYTF
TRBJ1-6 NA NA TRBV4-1 TGCGCCAGCAGCCAAGAACAGACGGGGAATTCACCCCTCCACTTT CASSQEQTGNSPLHF
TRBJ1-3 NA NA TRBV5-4 TGTGCCAGCAGCTTGGGGGGTCGGAGTCCCGGAAACACCATATATTTT CASSLGGRSPGNTIYF
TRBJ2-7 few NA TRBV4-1 TGCGCCAGCAGCCAACCGGCGGAGAAAACCTACGAGCAGTACTTC CASSQPAEKTYEQYF
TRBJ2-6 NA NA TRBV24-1 TGTGCCACCAGTGCGGGCCACCGACAGGCCGGGGCCAACGTCCTGACTTTC CATSAGHRQAGANVLTF
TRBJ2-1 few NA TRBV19 TGTGCCAGTAGTATACGGGACAATGAGCAGTTCTTC CASSIRDNEQFF
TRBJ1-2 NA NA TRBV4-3 TGCGCCAGCAGCCAAGATTTCAGGGCTGCTAACTATGGCTACACCTTC CASSQDFRAANYGYTF
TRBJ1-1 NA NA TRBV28 TGTGCCAGCAGTTTATCCCACAGGTCCACTGAAGCTTTCTTT CASSLSHRSTEAFF
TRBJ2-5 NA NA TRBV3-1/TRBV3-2 TGTGCCAGCAGCCAAGATATGAAGACCCAGTACTTC CASSQDMKTQYF
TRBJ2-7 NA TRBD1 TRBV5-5 TGTGCCAGCATAAAGGGGCCCGGGACAGGGATGGGAGCCTACGAGCAGTACTTC CASIKGPGTGMGAYEQYF
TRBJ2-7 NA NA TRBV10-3 TGTGCCATCAGTGCCGGGCCCGGGGGTCATTACGAGCAGTACTTC CAISAGPGGHYEQYF
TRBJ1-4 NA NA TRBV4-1 TGCGCCAGCAGCCAAGAGAGGGCCCAGGGGTATGAAAAACTGTTTTTT CASSQERAQGYEKLFF
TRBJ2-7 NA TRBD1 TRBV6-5 TGTGCCAGCAGGTCCGACAGGGCCCTCTCCTACGAGCAGTACTTC CASRSDRALSYEQYF
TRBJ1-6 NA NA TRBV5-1 TGCGCCAGCAGCTTGGGGTCGCAGTACCCCTCCTATAATTCACCCCTCCACTTT CASSLGSQYPSYNSPLHF
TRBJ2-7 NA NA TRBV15 TGTGCCACCAGTGAGGGGCCCCAATACGAGCAGTACTTC CATSEGPQYEQYF
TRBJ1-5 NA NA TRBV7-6 TGTGCCAGTTTTCCCGACGGGAGGGGAGATCAGCCCCAGCATTTT CASFPDGRGDQPQHF
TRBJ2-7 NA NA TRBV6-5 TGTGCCAGCAGTTACTCGAATAGGGGCTCTAGCTACGAGCAGTACTTC CASSYSNRGSSYEQYF
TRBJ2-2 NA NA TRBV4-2 TGTGCCAGCAGCCACCGGGACTTCAACACCGGGGAGCTGTTTTTT CASSHRDFNTGELFF
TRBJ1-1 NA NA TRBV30 TGTGCCTGGAGTGTAGTAGTGTCGGCAACTGAAGCTTTCTTT CAWSVVVSATEAFF
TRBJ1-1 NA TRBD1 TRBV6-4 TGTGCCAGCAGTGACCCCCTGGACAGGGGTGGTAGCACTGAAGCTTTCTTT CASSDPLDRGGSTEAFF
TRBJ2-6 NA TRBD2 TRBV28 TGTGCCAGCAGGGCTAGCGGGTACGACTCTGGGGCCAACGTCCTGACTTTC CASRASGYDSGANVLTF
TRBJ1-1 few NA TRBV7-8 TGTGCCAGCAGCTCCAGCGCACCCTGGAACACTGAAGCTTTCTTT CASSSSAPWNTEAFF
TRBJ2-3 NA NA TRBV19 TGTGCCAGTAGTATCCGGGACACCCCCACAGATACGCAGTATTTT CASSIRDTPTDTQYF
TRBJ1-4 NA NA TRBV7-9 TGTGCCAGCAGCTCTGTAGGCGGGGGAACTAATGAAAAACTGTTTTTT CASSSVGGGTNEKLFF
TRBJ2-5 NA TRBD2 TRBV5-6 TGTGCCAGCAGCTTGGAGCCTAGCGGGGAGACCCAGTACTTC CASSLEPSGETQYF
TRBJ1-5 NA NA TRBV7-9 TGTGCCAGCAGCTTATATGGCTCTAATAGCAATCAGCCCCAGCATTTT CASSLYGSNSNQPQHF
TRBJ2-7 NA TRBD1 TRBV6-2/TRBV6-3 TGTGCCAGCAGTACCCCCGCGACAGGGCTCCACGAGCAGTACTTC CASSTPATGLHEQYF
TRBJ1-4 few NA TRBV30 TGTGCCTGGATGGCAACTAATGAAAAACTGTTTTTT CAWMATNEKLFF
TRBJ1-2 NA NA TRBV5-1 TGCGCCAGCAGCGCCGACAGCCCGCTCTATGGCTACACCTTC CASSADSPLYGYTF
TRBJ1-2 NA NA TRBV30 TGTGCCTGGAGGATTACCGGCCTCGGGACCTATGGCTACACCTTC CAWRITGLGTYGYTF
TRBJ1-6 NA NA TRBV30 TGTGCCTGGAGCTTGGCTGGTTATAGCTCCTATAATTCACCCCTCCACTTT CAWSLAGYSSYNSPLHF
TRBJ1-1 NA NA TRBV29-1 TGCAGCGTTGATAGACAGGTTAACACTGAAGCTTTCTTT CSVDRQVNTEAFF
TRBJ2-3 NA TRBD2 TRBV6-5 TGTGCCAGCAGCCCGGGACTAAAAACAGATACGCAGTATTTT CASSPGLKTDTQYF
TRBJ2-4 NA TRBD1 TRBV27 TGTGCCAGCAGTTCCCTGCGGGACAGGCCGAAAAACATTCAGTACTTC CASSSLRDRPKNIQYF
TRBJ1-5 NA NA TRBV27 TGTGCCAGCAGTGCCCACAGGGATCAGGGTCAGCCCCAGCATTTT CASSAHRDQGQPQHF
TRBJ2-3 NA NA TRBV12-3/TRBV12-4 TGTGCCAGCAGTTTATCTGATACGCAGTATTTT CASSLSDTQYF
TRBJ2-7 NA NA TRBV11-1 TGTGCCAGCAGCTTACTGCCCGGCTACGAGCAGTACTTC CASSLLPGYEQYF
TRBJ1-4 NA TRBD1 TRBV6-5 TGTGCCAGCAGTTACTCGACAGGGAGGGGTGAAAAACTGTTTTTT CASSYSTGRGEKLFF
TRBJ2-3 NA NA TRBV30 TGTGCCTGGAGTGTATCGCGGGATACGCAGTATTTT CAWSVSRDTQYF
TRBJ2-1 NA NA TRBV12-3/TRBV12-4 TGTGCCAGCAGTTTAGGCAGTCACAATGAGCAGTTCTTC CASSLGSHNEQFF
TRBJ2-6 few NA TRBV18 TGTGCCAGCTCACCGGGGGCATCCGGCGGGGCCAACGTCCTGACTTTC CASSPGASGGANVLTF
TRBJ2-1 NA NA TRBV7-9 TGTGCCAGCAGCTCCGGCCGGAATGGCAATGAGCAGTTCTTC CASSSGRNGNEQFF
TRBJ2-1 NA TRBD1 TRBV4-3 TGCGCCAGCCAAGCCGGGACAGGGGGCGGGCAGTTCTTC CASQAGTGGGQFF
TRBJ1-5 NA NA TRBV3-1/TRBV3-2 TGTGCCAGCAGCCAAGGATTTTTTCTCGGCAATCAGCCCCAGCATTTT CASSQGFFLGNQPQHF
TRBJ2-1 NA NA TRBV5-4 TGTGCCAGCAGCTCAGGGGGGGTGACCTACAATGAGCAGTTCTTC CASSSGGVTYNEQFF
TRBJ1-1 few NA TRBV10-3 TGTGCCATCAGCCCGCGGGACCACGGGTCGGTCACTGAAGCTTTCTTT CAISPRDHGSVTEAFF